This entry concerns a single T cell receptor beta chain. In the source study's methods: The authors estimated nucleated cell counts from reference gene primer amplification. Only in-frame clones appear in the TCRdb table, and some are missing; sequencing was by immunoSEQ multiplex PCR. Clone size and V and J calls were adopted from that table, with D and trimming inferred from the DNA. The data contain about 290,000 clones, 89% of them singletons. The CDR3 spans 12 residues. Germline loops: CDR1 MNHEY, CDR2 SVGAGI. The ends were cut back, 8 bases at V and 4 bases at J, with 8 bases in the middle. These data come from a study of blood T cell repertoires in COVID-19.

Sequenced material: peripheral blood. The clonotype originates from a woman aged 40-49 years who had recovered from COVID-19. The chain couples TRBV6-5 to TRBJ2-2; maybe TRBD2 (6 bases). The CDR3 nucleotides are TGTGCCAGCCGGGGGATCACCGGGGAGCTGTTTTTT. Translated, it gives CASRGITGELFF.